The sequence of this T cell receptor beta chain was determined in a study of cytomegalovirus exposure and HLA in healthy donors. Study outcomes and limitations: There were a few CMV-associated chains whose specificity for CMV antigens was confirmed in vitro.

Turning to this clone: Its target is not known.

The PCR contained 60 Vbeta and 13 Jbeta primers. Profiled with immunoSEQ multiplex PCR; TCRdb holds only in-frame clones, not every one. The repertoire holds 130,000 or so clones, with around three quarters as singletons. Deletions cut 2 bases from V and 2 bases from J, with 11 bases between. CDR3 length equals 14 residues. Germline CDR1 and CDR2: SGHRS and YFSETQ. This chain connects TRBV5-1 to TRBJ2-7, with D possibly matching TRBD1 (6 bases). Sequenced: PBMCs. This TCR was recovered from a man aged 35-49 years in good health and CMV-seronegative. The CDR3: CASSFRDMAYEQYF. The CDR3 DNA reads as TGCGCCAGCAGCTTCCGGGACATGGCCTACGAGCAGTACTTC. Looking up the rest from reference TRBV5-1 and TRBJ2-7 gives the full variable domain: KAGVTQTPRYLIKTRGQQVTLSCSPISGHRSVSWYQQTPGQGLQFLFEYFSETQRNKGNFPGRFSGRQFSNSRSEMNVSTLELGDSALYLCASSFRDMAYEQYFGPGTRLTVT.